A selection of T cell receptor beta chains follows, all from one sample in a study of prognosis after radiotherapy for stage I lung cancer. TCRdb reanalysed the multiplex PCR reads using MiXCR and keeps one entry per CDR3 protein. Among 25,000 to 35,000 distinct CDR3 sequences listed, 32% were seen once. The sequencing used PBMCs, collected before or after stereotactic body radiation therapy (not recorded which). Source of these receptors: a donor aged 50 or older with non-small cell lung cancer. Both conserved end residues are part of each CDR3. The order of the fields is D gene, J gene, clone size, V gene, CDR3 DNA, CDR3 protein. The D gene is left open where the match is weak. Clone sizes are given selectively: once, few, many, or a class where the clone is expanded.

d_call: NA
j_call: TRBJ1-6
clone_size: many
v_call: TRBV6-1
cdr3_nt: TGTGCCAGCAGTGTTGCCAAGACAGGCAGCTCCTATAATTCACCCCTCCACTTT
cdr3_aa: CASSVAKTGSSYNSPLHF

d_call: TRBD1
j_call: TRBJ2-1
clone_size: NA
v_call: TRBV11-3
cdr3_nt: TGTGCCAGCAGCCCTTATGGGGTATCGGGACAGTACAATGATCAGTTCTTC
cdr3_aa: CASSPYGVSGQYNDQFF

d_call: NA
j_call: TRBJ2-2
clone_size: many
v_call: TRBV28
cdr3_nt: TGTGCCAGCGGACTAAATACCGGGGAGCTGTTTTTT
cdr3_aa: CASGLNTGELFF

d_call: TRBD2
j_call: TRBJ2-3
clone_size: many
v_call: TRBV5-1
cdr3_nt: TGCGCCAGCAGCCCGAATCCTCTAGCGGGCAGCACAGATACGCAGTATTTT
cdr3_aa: CASSPNPLAGSTDTQYF

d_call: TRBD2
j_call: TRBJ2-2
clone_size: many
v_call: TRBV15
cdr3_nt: TGTGCCACCAGCAGAGTGGTAGGGAGCGGGAGGGACACCGGGGAGCTGTTTTTT
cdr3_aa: CATSRVVGSGRDTGELFF

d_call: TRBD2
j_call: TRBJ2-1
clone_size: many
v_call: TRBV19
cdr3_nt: TGTGCCAGTAGTCGGACTAGCGGGAGCTCCTACAATGAGCAGTTCTTC
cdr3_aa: CASSRTSGSSYNEQFF

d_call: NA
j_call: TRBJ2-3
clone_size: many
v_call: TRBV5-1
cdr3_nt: TGCGCCAGCAGCTTGGGCAGCACAGATACGCAGTATTTT
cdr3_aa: CASSLGSTDTQYF

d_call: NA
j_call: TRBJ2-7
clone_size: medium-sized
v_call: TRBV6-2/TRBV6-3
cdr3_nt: TGTGCCAGCAGTTACTTTGCCTACGAGCAGTACTTC
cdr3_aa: CASSYFAYEQYF

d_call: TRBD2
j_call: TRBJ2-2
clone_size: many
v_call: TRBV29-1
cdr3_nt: TGCAGCGTGTTAAGCGGGAGTGGCACCGGGGAGCTGTTTTTT
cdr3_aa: CSVLSGSGTGELFF

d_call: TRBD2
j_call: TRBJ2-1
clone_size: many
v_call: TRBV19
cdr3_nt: TGTGCCAGTAGTATCCCCGGGACTAGCGTTCTTGAGCAGTTCTTC
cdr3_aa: CASSIPGTSVLEQFF

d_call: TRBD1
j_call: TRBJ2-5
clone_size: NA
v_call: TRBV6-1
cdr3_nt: TGTGCCAGCACTCCGGAGCAACAGGGGTACCAAGAGACCCAGTACTTC
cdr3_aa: CASTPEQQGYQETQYF

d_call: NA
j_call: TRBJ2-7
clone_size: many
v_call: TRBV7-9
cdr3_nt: TGTGCCAGCAGCTTAGAAGGGATGTACGAGCAGTACTTC
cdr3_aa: CASSLEGMYEQYF

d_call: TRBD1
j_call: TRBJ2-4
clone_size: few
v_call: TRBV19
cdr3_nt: TGTGCCACCGGAAGGGGGACAGACTTCAAAAACATTCAGTACTTC
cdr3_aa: CATGRGTDFKNIQYF

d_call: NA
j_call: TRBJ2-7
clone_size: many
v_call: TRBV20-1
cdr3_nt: TGCAGTGCTAGAGATAAGCGATATCCCTGGGAGCAGTACTTC
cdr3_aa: CSARDKRYPWEQYF

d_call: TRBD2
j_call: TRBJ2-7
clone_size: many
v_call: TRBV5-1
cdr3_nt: TGCGCCAGCAGCCATTCGGGACTACCCTCTCGGGAGCAGTACTTC
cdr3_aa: CASSHSGLPSREQYF

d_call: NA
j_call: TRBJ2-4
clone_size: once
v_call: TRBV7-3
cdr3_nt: TGTGCCAGCAGCGCAACAGTTGCCCAGGAACGGGGAAACATTCAGTACTTC
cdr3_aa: CASSATVAQERGNIQYF

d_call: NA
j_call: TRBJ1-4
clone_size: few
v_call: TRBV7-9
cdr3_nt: TGTGCCAGCAGCCGAGACAGGCTTAATGAAAAACTGTTTTTT
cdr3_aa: CASSRDRLNEKLFF

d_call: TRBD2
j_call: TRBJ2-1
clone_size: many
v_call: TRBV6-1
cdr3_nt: TGTGCCAGGATAGCGGGAGCCTTACCCAATGAGCAGTTCTTC
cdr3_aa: CARIAGALPNEQFF

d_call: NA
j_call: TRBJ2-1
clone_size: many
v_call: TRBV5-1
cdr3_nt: TGCGCCAGCAGCTTGGCTTTAAACCGGGACGTGAGCTCCTACAATGAGCAGTTCTTC
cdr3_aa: CASSLALNRDVSSYNEQFF

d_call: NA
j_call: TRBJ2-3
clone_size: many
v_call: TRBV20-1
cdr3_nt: TGCAGTGCCTCCCGCGCTAGCACAGATACGCAGTATTTT
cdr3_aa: CSASRASTDTQYF

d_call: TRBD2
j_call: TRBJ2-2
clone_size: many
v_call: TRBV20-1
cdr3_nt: TGCAGTGCTAGATCCTTTAGCGGGAGCAACACCGGGGAGCTGTTTTTT
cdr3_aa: CSARSFSGSNTGELFF

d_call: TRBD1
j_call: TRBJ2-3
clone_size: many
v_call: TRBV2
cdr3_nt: TGTGCCAGCAGTGGACAGGGGGGCGCAGATACGCAGTATTTT
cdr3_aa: CASSGQGGADTQYF

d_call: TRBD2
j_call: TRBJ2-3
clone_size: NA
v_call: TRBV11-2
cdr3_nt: TGTGCCATCAGCTTAGAGGCCCGCGGGGGGGCCCTGGAAGATACGCAGTATTTT
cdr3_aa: CAISLEARGGALEDTQYF

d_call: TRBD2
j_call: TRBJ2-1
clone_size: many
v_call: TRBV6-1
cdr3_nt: TGTGCCAGCAGTCACATCGGGGGGTTGTCCGGTGAGCAGTTCTTC
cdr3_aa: CASSHIGGLSGEQFF

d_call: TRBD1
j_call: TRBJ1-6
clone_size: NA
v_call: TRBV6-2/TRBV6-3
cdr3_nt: TGTGCCATCAGAACTACAGGGGTAAATTCACCCCTCCACTTT
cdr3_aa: CAIRTTGVNSPLHF

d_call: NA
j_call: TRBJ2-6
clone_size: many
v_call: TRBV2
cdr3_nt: TGTGCCAGCAGTGGGCGGACTGGGGCCAACGTCCTGACTTTC
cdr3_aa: CASSGRTGANVLTF

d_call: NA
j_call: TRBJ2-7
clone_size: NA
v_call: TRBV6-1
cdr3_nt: TGTGCCATCAGCCCCGTCTACGAGCAGTACTTC
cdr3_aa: CAISPVYEQYF

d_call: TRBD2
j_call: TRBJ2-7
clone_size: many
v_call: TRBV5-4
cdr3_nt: TGTGCCAGCAGCCAAAGTAGCGGGAGCTCCTACGAGCAGTACTTC
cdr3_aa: CASSQSSGSSYEQYF